A single TCR beta chain is shown here with its context. Original processing methods: Estimation of nucleated cell counts relied on the amplification of reference gene primers. Produced via immunoSEQ multiplex PCR; TCRdb's table is partial and in-frame only. V and J calls and clone size are copied from that table; D and trimming were computed from the DNA. The table has over 70,000 clones, around 80% seen once. The data were obtained in a study of blood T cell repertoires in COVID-19. About the study: Nucleic acid was either cDNA or gDNA, and it came from T cells, B-cell-depleted T cells, or PBMCs.

The CDR3 consists of 15 residues. V lost 6 bases, J lost 5 bases, and 17 bases lay in between. CDR1 and CDR2 (germline): SEHNR, FQNEAQ (reference sequence). The V gene is TRBV7-9, the J gene TRBJ1-5, with D maybe TRBD1 (6 bases). Sequencing used peripheral blood. The source is an older man who had recovered from COVID-19. The CDR3 region is CASRSDGGGHQPQHF. In DNA form, the CDR3 reads TGTGCCAGCAGGTCCGACGGGGGGGGCCATCAGCCCCAGCATTTT.